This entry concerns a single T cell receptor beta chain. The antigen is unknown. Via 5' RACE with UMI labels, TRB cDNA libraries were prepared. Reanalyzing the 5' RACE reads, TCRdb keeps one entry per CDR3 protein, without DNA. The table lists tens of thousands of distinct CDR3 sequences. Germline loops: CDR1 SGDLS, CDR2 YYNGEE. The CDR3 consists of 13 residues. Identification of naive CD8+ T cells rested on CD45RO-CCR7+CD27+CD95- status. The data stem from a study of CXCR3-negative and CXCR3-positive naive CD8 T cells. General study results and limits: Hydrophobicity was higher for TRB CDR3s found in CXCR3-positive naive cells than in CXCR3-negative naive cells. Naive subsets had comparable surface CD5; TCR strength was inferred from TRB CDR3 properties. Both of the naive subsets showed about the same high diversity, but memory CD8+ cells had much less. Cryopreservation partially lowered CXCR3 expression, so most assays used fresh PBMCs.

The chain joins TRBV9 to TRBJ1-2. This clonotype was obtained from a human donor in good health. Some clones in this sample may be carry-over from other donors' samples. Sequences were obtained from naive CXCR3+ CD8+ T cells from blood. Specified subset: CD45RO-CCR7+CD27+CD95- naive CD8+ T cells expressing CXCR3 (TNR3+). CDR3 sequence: CASSPGENYGYNF.